There are many counts of the clone carrying this TCR beta chain. The target antigen is unknown. The entry originates in a study of T cells after yellow fever vaccination. Study-wide points: Some clonotypes, a small share, were shared between CD4 and CD8 compartments. Most primary-vaccination clones reappeared after the booster (approximately 95% CD4, approximately 88% CD8). Researchers report a weaker secondary response that nonetheless peaked faster, day 5 versus 15.

CDR1 and CDR2 from the germline V gene are SEHNR and FQNEAQ (reference sequence). CDR3 length: 14 residues. V lost 7 bases, J lost 7 bases, and 19 bases lay in between. MiXCR, run by TCRdb on the 5' RACE reads, gives a single entry per CDR3 protein. The sample consists of approximately 120,000 distinct CDR3 sequences, around 7.7% of them appearing once. This sequence was found in a man in his late teens or twenties who received the YFV17D yellow fever vaccine. The chain combines TRBV7-9 with TRBJ1-2; possible D gene TRBD1, 5 bases. The sample here was CD4+ T cells sorted from PBMCs, taken more than 8 days after the first yellow fever vaccination. CDR3 residues: CASNLNYDRTGYTF. The CDR3 bases are TGTGCCAGCAACCTGAACTATGACAGAACTGGCTACACCTTC.